Here is one T cell receptor beta chain with its context. Antigen specificity is unknown. Measured with immunoSEQ multiplex PCR; TCRdb has only the in-frame clones, and not every one. The sample holds fewer than 90,000 clones; approximately 83% are singletons and the top ten take under 3.5%. The data were obtained in a study of OX40 agonist ivuxolimab in advanced cancers. Study results and limitations: Circulating CD4+ and CD8+ T cells showed clonal expansion by week 6 at 0.1 to 3.0 mg/kg.

Germline CDR1 reads SGHAT; CDR2 reads FQNNGV. J gave up 4 bases and V 5 bases, and 8 bases lay outside the gene matches. The CDR3 contains 14 residues. The sample in question was CD4+ or CD8+ T cells sorted from blood, obtained in a trial of the OX40 agonist ivuxolimab. This receptor was taken from an adult with an advanced solid tumor such as melanoma, head and neck, liver or kidney cancer. The V call is TRBV11-2, the J call TRBJ2-7, with TRBD1 matching 7 bases. Here the CDR3 DNA reads TGTGCCAGCAGCACTCGCGAACAGGGGTACGAGCAGTACTTC. Translated, it gives CASSTREQGYEQYF.